Many counts were recorded for the clone carrying this TCR beta chain. The target antigen is unknown. This record comes from a study of T cells in Graves' hyperthyroidism and ophthalmopathy. Overall study: At the time of initial diagnosis and before any treatment, peripheral blood was collected.

Study observations and caveats: Blood shared most expanded thyroid clonotypes above 0.001. The model's output predicted ophthalmopathy at a median of roughly 6.9 months prior to onset. Patients with ophthalmopathy were separated from those with stable hyperthyroidism by a 13 V-J model.

Germline lookup yields CDR1 MDHEN and CDR2 SYDVKM. V was cut by 5 bases and J by 5 bases, with 25 bases left in between. This CDR3 has 17 residues. Amplification targeted TCR beta CDR3 regions from RNA transcripts. First-round RT-PCR targeting the TCR CDR3 was performed with the HTBI primer set. A single record per CDR3 protein comes from TCRdb applying MiXCR to the multiplex PCR reads. Of 360,000 or so distinct CDR3 sequences listed, 15% to 20% are singletons. The rearrangement uses TRBV28 and TRBJ2-7, with D unresolved. The sample taken for sequencing was blood. This sequence originates from a woman aged 40 to 49 with Graves' ophthalmopathy. The CDR3 coding sequence is TGTGCCAGCAGTCCGATTGGCCGTCACAACGACCGAAACGAGCAGTACTTC. Residues: CASSPIGRHNDRNEQYF.